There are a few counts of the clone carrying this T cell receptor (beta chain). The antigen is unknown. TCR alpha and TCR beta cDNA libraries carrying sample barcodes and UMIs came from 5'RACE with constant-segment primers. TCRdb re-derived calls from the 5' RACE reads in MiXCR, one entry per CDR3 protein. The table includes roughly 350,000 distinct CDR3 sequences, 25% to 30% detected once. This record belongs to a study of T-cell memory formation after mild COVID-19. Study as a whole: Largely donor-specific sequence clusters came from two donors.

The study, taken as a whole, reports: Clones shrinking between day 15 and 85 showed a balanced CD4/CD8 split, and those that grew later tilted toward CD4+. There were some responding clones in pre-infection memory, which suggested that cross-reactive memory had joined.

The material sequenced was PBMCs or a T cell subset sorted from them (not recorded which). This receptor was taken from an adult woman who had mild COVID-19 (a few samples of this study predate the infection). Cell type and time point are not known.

For the CDR3, the DNA is TGCGCCAGCAGCCAAGGGGGGAGGGGGTTCGGTGAAAAACTGTTTTTT. The encoded protein is CASSQGGRGFGEKLFF. The rearrangement joins TRBV4-1 to TRBJ1-4; D possibly corresponds to TRBD1 (6 bases). V lost 1 base and J lost 7, with 16 bases in between. Germline V gene sequence: CDR1 MGHRA, CDR2 YSYEKL. The CDR3 sequence is 16 residues long.